This TCR beta chain was documented in a study of blood T cell repertoires in COVID-19. About the study: In each case, the material was cDNA or gDNA derived from T cells, B-cell-depleted T cells, or PBMCs.

V lost 8 bases and J 1 base, leaving 14 bases between the germline ends. From germline, CDR1 is MNHEY and CDR2 SVGAGI. The CDR3 contains 14 residues. Produced via immunoSEQ multiplex PCR; TCRdb's table is partial and in-frame only. The sample lists about 290,000 clones; roughly 91% were seen once. The origin of this receptor is a woman aged 25-40 years with COVID-19, enrolled during active disease. The J gene is TRBJ1-1, the V gene TRBV6-5, with D hard to call. The material sequenced was peripheral blood. In nucleotides, the CDR3 is TGTGCCAGCGAACCCGGGAGTGAGAACACTGAAGCTTTCTTT. It specifies CASEPGSENTEAFF.